The 10 T cell receptor beta chains below were found in one sample sequenced in a study of technical replicates of blood from several donors. The protocol was immunoSEQ multiplex PCR, while the TCRdb copy is restricted to in-frame clones and leaves out a portion. The data contain about 15,000 clones, 80% to 90% of them seen just once; the ten biggest clones take up more than 9%. The material sequenced was PBMCs. Every receptor here comes from a human donor in good health.

This clone has only one observation. The chain couples TRBV28 to TRBJ2-6; 9 nucleotides agree with TRBD1. J gave up 2 bases and V 6 bases, and 5 bases lay outside the gene matches. The CDR3 totals 16 residues. The germline V gene encodes CDR1 MDHEN and CDR2 SYDVKM. CDR3 in DNA: TGTGCCAGCAGCCACAGGGGGCGGCCTGGGGCCAACGTCCTGACTTTC. It translates to CASSHRGRPGANVLTF. The whole variable domain, filled in from reference TRBV28 and TRBJ2-6, reads DVKVTQSSRYLVKRTGEKVFLECVQDMDHENMFWYRQDPGLGLRLIYFSYDVKMKEKGDIPEGYSVSREKKERFSLILESASTNQTSMYLCASSHRGRPGANVLTFGAGSRLTVL.

The chain links TRBV5-1 to TRBJ2-5; possible D gene TRBD2, 5 bases. CDR1 SGHRS and CDR2 YFSETQ come from the germline V gene. V shed 3 bases and J shed 5 bases, with 23 bases lying between them. The CDR3 has 17 residues. The CDR3 coding sequence is TGCGCCAGCAGCTCCTCCCTCCTGACCGGGATACGTGAGACCCAGTACTTC. Amino acids: CASSSSLLTGIRETQYF.

The gene calls are TRBV4-2 and TRBJ1-2; D ambiguous. Germline-derived CDR1 and CDR2 are LGHNA and YNFKEQ. The CDR3 has 13 residues. With 1 base removed from V and 6 bases from J, the gap between germline ends came to 9 bases. CDR3 DNA sequence: TGTGCCAGCAGCCAAGTGAGGCGCGATGGCTACACCTTC. Its translation is CASSQVRRDGYTF.

J is TRBJ1-1 and V is TRBV18, with D possibly being TRBD1 (5 bases). Germline V lookup: CDR1 KGHSH, CDR2 LQKENI. The CDR3 length is 15 residues. V lost 4 bases, J lost 0 bases, and 12 bases lay in between. The CDR3 is CASSRDRDMNTEAFF. The CDR3 DNA follows: TGTGCCAGCTCACGAGACAGAGACATGAACACTGAAGCTTTCTTT. The full variable domain, rest sourced from reference TRBV18 and TRBJ1-1, is NAGVMQNPRHLVRRRGQEARLRCSPMKGHSHVYWYRQLPEEGLKFMVYLQKENIIDESGMPKERFSAEFPKEGPSILRIQQVVRGDSAAYFCASSRDRDMNTEAFFGQGTRLTVV.

The chain combines TRBV20-1 with TRBJ2-3; D gene unclear. This CDR3 is built from 10 residues. Germline CDR1 DFQATT, CDR2 SNEGSKA (reference sequence). V was shortened by 7 bases and J by 2 bases, with 4 bases between the two germline ends. The CDR3 DNA reads as TGCAGTGTCGTCACAGATACGCAGTATTTT. It translates to CSVVTDTQYF.

V usage is TRBV2 and J usage is TRBJ2-4, with D perhaps TRBD2 (5 bases). Trimming removed 7 bases at V and 8 bases at J, with 21 bases between. The CDR3 is 15 residues long. Germline CDR1 reads SNHLY; CDR2 reads FYNNEI. The CDR3 DNA reads TGTGCCAGCAAACGGGATACTGCCGGCGCAGACATTCAGTACTTC. Its translation is CASKRDTAGADIQYF. Full variable domain (remainder filled in from reference TRBV2 and TRBJ2-4): EPEVTQTPSHQVTQMGQEVILRCVPISNHLYFYWYRQILGQKVEFLVSFYNNEISEKSEIFDDQFSVERPDGSNFTLKIRSTKLEDSAMYFCASKRDTAGADIQYFGAGTRLSVL.

This clone was counted a single time. The chain combines TRBV27 with TRBJ1-5; 7 bases match TRBD1. CDR3 length equals 16 residues. Per germline, CDR1 MNHEY and CDR2 SMNVEV (reference sequence). With V trimmed by 4 bases and J by 3 bases, 9 bases remained unmatched. CDR3 DNA: TGTGCCAGCAGTTCTTCCGGGACAGCTAACAATCAGCCCCAGCATTTT. Amino acids: CASSSSGTANNQPQHF.

The chain couples TRBV28 to TRBJ1-2; possibly TRBD1 for D (6 bases). The CDR3 consists of 16 residues. The germline gives CDR1 MDHEN, CDR2 SYDVKM. V lost 4 bases, J lost 2 bases, and 17 bases lay in between. CDR3 amino acids: CASSSQGTDLNYGYTF. CDR3 coding DNA: TGTGCCAGCAGTTCCCAGGGGACCGATTTAAACTATGGCTACACCTTC.

This clone was counted once. The chain employs TRBV6-5 and TRBJ1-4; 9 bases are shared with TRBD1. Trimming cost V 2 bases and J 5 bases; bases outside gene matches: 3. CDR3 size: 15 residues. From germline, CDR1 is MNHEY and CDR2 SVGAGI. CDR3 nucleotide sequence: TGTGCCAGCAGTTACGCTGGGACAGGGAATGAAAAACTGTTTTTT. Encoded protein: CASSYAGTGNEKLFF.

This chain uses TRBV5-1 with TRBJ1-1, with D uncertain. The germline V gene encodes CDR1 SGHRS and CDR2 YFSETQ. The CDR3 length is 12 residues. The V and J ends lost 4 bases and 1 base respectively, with 5 bases between them. CDR3: CASSAENTEAFF. The CDR3 DNA is TGCGCCAGCAGCGCAGAGAACACTGAAGCTTTCTTT.